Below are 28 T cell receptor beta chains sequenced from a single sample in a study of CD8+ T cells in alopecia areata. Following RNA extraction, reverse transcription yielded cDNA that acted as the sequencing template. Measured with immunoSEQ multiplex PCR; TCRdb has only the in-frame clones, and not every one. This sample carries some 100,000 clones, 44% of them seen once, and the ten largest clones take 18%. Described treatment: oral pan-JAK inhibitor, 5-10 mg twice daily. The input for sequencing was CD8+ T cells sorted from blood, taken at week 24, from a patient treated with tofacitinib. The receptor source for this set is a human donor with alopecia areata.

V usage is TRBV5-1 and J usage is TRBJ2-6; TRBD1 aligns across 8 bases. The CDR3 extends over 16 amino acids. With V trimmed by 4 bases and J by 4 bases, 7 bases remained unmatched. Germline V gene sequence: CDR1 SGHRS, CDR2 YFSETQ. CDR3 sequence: CASSLRTGSGANVLTF. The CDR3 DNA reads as TGCGCCAGCAGCCTTAGGACAGGGTCCGGGGCCAACGTCCTGACTTTC.

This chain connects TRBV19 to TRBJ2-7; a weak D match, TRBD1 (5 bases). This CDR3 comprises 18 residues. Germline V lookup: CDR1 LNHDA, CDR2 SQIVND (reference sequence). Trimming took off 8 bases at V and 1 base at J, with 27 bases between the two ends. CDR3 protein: CASQTRGQAGMASYEQYF. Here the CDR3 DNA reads TGTGCCAGTCAGACTCGCGGCCAAGCAGGGATGGCATCCTACGAGCAGTACTTC.

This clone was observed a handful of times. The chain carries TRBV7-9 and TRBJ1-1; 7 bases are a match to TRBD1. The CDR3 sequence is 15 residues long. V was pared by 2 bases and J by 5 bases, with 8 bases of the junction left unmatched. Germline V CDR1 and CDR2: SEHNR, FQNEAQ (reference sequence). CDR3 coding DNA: TGTGCCAGCAGCTTATTGGAGGGGGCGCTGACTGAAGCTTTCTTT. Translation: CASSLLEGALTEAFF.

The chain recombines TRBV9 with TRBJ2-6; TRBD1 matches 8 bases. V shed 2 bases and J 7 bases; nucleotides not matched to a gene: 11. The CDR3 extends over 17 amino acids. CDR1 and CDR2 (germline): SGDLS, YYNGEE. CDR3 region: CASSVDRGSIGANVLTF. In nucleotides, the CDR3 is TGTGCCAGCAGCGTCGACAGGGGTTCTATTGGTGCCAACGTCCTGACTTTC. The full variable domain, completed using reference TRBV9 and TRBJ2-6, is DSGVTQTPKHLITATGQRVTLRCSPRSGDLSVYWYQQSLDQGLQFLIQYYNGEERAKGNILERFSAQQFPDLHSELNLSSLELGDSALYFCASSVDRGSIGANVLTFGAGSRLTVL.

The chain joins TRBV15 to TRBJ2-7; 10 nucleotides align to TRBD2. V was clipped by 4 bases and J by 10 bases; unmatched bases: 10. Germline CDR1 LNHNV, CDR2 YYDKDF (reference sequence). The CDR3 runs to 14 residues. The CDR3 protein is CATSNTAGGPSQYF. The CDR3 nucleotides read TGTGCCACCAGCAACACAGCGGGAGGGCCTTCCCAGTACTTC.

CDR3 protein: CASSLDKEVGVYEQYF. CDR3 coding DNA: TGTGCCAGCAGCTTAGATAAGGAGGTGGGGGTCTACGAGCAGTACTTC. This chain joins TRBV11-2 and TRBJ2-7; D could derive from TRBD1 or TRBD2 (5 bases each). The V end lost 0 bases, the J end lost 3 bases, and 15 bases lay between the germline ends. CDR1 and CDR2 from the germline V gene are SGHAT and FQNNGV. The CDR3 spans 16 residues.

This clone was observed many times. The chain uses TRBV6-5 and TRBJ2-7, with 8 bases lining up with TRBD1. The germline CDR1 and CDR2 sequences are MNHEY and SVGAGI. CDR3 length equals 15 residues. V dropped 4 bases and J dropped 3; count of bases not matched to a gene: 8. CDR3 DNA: TGTGCCAGCAGTTTCCCCGGACAGGGCCTCTACGAGCAGTACTTC. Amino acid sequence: CASSFPGQGLYEQYF.

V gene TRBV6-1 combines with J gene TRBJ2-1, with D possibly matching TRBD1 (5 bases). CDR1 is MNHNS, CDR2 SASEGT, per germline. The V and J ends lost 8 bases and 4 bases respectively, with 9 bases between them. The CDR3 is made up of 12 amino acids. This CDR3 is CASWGQYNEQFF. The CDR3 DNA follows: TGTGCCAGCTGGGGCCAGTACAATGAGCAGTTCTTC.

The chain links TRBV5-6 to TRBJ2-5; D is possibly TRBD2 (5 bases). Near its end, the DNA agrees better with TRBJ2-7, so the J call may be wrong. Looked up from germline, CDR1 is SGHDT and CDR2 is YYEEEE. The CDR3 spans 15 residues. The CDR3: CASSPPGGPVYEQYF. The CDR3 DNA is TGTGCCAGCAGCCCACCTGGAGGACCTGTTTACGAGCAGTACTTC.

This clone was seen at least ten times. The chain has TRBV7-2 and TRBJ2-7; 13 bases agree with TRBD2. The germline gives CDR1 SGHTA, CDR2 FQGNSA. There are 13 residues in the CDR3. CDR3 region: CARGLAGAYEQYF. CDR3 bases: TGTGCAAGAGGACTAGCGGGAGCCTACGAGCAGTACTTC.

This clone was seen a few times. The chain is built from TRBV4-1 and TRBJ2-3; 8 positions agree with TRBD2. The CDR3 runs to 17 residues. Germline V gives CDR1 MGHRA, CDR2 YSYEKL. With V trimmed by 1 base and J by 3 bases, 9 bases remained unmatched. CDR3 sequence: CASSQGGAGVATDTQYF. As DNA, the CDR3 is TGCGCCAGCAGCCAAGGGGGAGCGGGAGTAGCGACAGATACGCAGTATTTT.

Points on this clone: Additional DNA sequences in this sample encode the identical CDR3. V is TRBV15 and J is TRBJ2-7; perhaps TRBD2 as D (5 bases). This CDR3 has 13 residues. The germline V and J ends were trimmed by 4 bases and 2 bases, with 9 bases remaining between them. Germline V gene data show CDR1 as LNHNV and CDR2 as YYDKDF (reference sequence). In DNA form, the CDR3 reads TGTGCCACCAGCACCGGACTGGCCTACGAGCAGTACTTC. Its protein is CATSTGLAYEQYF.

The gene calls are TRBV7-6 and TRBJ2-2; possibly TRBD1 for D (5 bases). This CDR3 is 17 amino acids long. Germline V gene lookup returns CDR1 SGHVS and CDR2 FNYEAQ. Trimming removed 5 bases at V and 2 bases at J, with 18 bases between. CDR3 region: CASSPGFADLNTGELFF. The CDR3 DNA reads TGTGCCAGCAGCCCAGGGTTCGCGGACCTCAACACCGGGGAGCTGTTTTTT. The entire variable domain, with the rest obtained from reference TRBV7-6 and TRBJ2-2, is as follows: GAGVSQSPRYKVTKRGQDVALRCDPISGHVSLYWYRQALGQGPEFLTYFNYEAQQDKSGLPNDRFSAERPEGSISTLTIQRTEQRDSAMYRCASSPGFADLNTGELFFGEGSRLTVL.

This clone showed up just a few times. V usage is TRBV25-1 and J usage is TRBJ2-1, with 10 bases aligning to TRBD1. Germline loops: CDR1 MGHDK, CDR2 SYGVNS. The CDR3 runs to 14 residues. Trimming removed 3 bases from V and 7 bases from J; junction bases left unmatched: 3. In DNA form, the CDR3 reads TGTGCCAGCAGTGAGACAGGGGGCTATAATGAGCAGTTCTTC. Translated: CASSETGGYNEQFF. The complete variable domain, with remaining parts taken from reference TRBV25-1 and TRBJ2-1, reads EADIYQTPRYLVIGTGKKITLECSQTMGHDKMYWYQQDPGMELHLIHYSYGVNSTEKGDLSSESTVSRIRTEHFPLTLESARPSHTSQYLCASSETGGYNEQFFGPGTRLTVL.

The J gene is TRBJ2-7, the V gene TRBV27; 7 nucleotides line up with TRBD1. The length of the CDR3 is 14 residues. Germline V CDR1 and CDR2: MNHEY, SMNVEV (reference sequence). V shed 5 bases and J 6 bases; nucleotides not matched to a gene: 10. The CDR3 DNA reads TGTGCCAGCAGTCCAGATCAGACAGGGTTCGAGCAGTACTTC. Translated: CASSPDQTGFEQYF.

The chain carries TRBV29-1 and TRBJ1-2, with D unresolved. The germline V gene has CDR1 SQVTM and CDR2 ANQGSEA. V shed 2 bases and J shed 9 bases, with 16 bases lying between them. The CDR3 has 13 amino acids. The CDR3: CSVEPSNQYSYTF. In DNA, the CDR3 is TGCAGCGTTGAACCCTCCAACCAATACAGCTACACCTTC.

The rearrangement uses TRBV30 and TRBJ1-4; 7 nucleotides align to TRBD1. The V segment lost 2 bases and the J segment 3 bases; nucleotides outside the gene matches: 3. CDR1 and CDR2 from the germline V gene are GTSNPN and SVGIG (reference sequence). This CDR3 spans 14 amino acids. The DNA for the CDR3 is TGTGCCTGGAGTAAGGGACAGTCTAATGAAAAACTGTTTTTT. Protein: CAWSKGQSNEKLFF.

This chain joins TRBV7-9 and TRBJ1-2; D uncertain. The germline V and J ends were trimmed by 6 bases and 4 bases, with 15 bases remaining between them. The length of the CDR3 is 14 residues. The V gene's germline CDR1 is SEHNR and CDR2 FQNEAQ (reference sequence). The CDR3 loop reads CASSFPEIIYGYTF. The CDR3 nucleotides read TGTGCCAGCAGTTTCCCAGAGATCATCTATGGCTACACCTTC.

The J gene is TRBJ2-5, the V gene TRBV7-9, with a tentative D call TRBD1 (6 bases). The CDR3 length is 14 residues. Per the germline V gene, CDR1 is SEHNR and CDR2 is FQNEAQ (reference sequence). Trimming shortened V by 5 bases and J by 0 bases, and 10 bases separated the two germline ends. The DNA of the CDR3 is TGTGCCAGCAGCACCACAGGGTACCAAGAGACCCAGTACTTC. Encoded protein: CASSTTGYQETQYF.

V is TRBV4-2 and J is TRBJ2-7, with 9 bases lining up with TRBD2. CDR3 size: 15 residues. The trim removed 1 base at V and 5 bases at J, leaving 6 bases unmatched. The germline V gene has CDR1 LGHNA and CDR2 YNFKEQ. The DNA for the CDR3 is TGTGCCAGCAGCCAAGGTTGGCGGGAGGGCGACGAGCAGTACTTC. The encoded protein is CASSQGWREGDEQYF.

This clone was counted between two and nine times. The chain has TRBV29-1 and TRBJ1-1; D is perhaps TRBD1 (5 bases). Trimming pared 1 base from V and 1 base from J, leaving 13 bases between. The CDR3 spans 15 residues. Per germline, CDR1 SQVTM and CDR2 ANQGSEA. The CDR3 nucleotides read TGCAGCGTTGAAGGGGGCAGGGACCCGAACACTGAAGCTTTCTTT. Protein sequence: CSVEGGRDPNTEAFF.

CDR3 DNA sequence: TGCAGCGTTGCATTAGGGGCAGGGAGAGGTTATGAGCAGTTCTTC. Its protein product is CSVALGAGRGYEQFF. The chain links TRBV29-1 to TRBJ2-1, with D possibly being TRBD1 or TRBD2 (5 bases each). The V end was cut by 4 bases, the J end by 8 bases, with 21 bases between. This CDR3 has 15 residues. The V gene's germline CDR1 is SQVTM and CDR2 ANQGSEA.

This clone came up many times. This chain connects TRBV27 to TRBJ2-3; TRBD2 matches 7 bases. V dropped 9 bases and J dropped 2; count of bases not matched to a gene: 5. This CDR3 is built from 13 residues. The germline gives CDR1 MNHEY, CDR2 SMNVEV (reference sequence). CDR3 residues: CASSGTNTDTQYF. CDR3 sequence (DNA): TGTGCCAGTTCGGGGACTAACACAGATACGCAGTATTTT.

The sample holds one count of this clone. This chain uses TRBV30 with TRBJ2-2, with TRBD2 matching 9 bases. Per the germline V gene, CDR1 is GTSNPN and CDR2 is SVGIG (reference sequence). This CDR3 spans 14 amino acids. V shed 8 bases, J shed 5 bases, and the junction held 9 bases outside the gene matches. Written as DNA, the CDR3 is TGTGCCACCGGCGCTAGCGGGGCTACCGGGGAGCTGTTTTTT. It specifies CATGASGATGELFF.

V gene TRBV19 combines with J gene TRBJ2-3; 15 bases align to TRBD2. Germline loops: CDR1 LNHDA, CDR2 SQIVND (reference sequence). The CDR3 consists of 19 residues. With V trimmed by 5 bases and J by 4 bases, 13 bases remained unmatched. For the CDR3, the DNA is TGTGCCAGTAGTGGGGGACTAGCGGGAGGTTTACTTCGCGCAGATACGCAGTATTTT. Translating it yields CASSGGLAGGLLRADTQYF.

In nucleotides, the CDR3 is TGTGCCACCTCGATGGGAGGACGCTACGAGCAGTACTTC. This translates into CATSMGGRYEQYF. The rearrangement joins TRBV19 to TRBJ2-7, with D maybe TRBD2 (6 bases). CDR1 and CDR2 from the germline V gene are LNHDA and SQIVND (reference sequence). CDR3 size: 13 residues. Trimming cost V 10 bases and J 3 bases, with 16 bases left between them.

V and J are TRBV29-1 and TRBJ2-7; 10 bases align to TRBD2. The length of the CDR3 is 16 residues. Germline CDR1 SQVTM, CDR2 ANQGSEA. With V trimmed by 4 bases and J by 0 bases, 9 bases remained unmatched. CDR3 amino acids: CSVVGGLAESSYEQYF. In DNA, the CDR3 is TGCAGCGTTGTTGGAGGACTAGCGGAGAGCTCCTACGAGCAGTACTTC.

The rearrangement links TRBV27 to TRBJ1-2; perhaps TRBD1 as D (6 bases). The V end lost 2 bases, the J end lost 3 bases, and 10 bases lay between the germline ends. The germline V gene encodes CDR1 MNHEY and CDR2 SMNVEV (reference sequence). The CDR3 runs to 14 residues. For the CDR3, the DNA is TGTGCCAGCAGTTTACGGACAGATTACTATGGCTACACCTTC. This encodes CASSLRTDYYGYTF.